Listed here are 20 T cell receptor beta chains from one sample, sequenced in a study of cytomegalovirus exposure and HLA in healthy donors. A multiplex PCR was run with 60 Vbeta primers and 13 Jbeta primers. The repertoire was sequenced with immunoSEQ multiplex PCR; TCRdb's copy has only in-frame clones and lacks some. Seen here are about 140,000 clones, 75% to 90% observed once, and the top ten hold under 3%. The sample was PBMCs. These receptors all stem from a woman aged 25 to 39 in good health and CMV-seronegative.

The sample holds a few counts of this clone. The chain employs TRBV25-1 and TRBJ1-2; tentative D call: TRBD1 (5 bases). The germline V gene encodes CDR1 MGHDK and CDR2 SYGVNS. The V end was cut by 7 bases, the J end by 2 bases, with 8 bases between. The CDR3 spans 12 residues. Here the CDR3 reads CASKSGNYGYTF. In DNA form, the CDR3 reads TGTGCCAGCAAATCAGGGAACTATGGCTACACCTTC.

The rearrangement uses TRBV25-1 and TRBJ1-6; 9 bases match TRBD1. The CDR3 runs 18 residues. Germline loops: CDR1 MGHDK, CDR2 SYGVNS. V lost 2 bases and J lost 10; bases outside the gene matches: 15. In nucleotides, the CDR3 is TGTGCCAGCAGTGAACCTGTGACCGGGACAGGGTTTGGATCACCCCTCCACTTT. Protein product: CASSEPVTGTGFGSPLHF.

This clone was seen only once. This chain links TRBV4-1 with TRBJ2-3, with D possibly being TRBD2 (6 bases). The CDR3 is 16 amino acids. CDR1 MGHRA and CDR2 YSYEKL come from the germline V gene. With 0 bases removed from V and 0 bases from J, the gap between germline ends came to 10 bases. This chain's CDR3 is CASSQDAGSSTDTQYF. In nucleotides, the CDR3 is TGCGCCAGCAGCCAAGATGCGGGGTCTAGCACAGATACGCAGTATTTT.

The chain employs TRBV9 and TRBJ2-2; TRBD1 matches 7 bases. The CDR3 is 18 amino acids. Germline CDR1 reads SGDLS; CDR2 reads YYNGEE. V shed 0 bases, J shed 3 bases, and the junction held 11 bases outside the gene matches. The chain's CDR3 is CASSVASGGMVDTGELFF. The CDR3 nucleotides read TGTGCCAGCAGCGTAGCGTCAGGGGGTATGGTGGACACCGGGGAGCTGTTTTTT.

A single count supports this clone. As DNA, the CDR3 is TGCAGCGGACAAAACACCGGGGAGCTGTTTTTT. This gives the protein CSGQNTGELFF. This chain joins TRBV29-1 and TRBJ2-2; no clear D. CDR3 length: 11 residues. CDR1 and CDR2 from the germline V gene are SQVTM and ANQGSEA. Trimming removed 7 bases from V and 2 bases from J, with 5 bases in between.

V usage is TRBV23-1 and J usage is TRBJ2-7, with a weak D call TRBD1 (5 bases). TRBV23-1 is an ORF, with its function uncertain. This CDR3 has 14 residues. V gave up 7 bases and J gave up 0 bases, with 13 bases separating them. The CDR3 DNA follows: TGCGCCAGCACTGACATTCAGGGCTCCTACGAGCAGTACTTC. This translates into CASTDIQGSYEQYF.

The CDR3 sequence: CASSDNRGQNQPQHF. The CDR3 DNA sequence: TGTGCCAGCAGTGATAACAGGGGGCAAAATCAGCCCCAGCATTTT. The genes are TRBV27 and TRBJ1-5; 9 bases are a match to TRBD1. The CDR3 length is 15 residues. CDR1 and CDR2 (germline): MNHEY, SMNVEV (reference sequence). Unmatched junction bases numbered 6, after V lost 5 bases and J lost 4 bases.

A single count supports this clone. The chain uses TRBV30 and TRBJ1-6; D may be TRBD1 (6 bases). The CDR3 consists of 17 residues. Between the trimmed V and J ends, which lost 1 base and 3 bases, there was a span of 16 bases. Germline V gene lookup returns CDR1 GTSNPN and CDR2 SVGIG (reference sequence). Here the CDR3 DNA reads TGTGCCTGGAGTGGGAACAGGGCCATCCTCTATAATTCACCCCTCCACTTT. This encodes CAWSGNRAILYNSPLHF. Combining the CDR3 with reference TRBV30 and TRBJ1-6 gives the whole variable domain SQTIHQWPATLVQPVGSPLSLECTVEGTSNPNLYWYRQAAGRGLQLLFYSVGIGQISSEVPQNLSASRPQDRQFILSSKKLLLSDSGFYLCAWSGNRAILYNSPLHFGNGTRLTVT.

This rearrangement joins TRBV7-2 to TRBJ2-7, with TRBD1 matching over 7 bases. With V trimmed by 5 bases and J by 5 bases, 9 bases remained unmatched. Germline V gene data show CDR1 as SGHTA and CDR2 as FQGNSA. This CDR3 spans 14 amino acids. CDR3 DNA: TGTGCCAGCAGCCTCGCGATTACAGGGGACGAGCAGTACTTC. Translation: CASSLAITGDEQYF. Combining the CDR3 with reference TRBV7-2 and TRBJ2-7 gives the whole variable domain GAGVSQSPSNKVTEKGKDVELRCDPISGHTALYWYRQSLGQGLEFLIYFQGNSAPDKSGLPSDRFSAERTGGSVSTLTIQRTQQEDSAVYLCASSLAITGDEQYFGPGTRLTVT.

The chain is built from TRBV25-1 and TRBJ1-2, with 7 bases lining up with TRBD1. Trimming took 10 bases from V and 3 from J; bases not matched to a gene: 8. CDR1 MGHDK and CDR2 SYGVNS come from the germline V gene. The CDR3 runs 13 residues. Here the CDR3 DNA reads TGTGCCAACTACGACAGGGAAGACTATGGCTACACCTTC. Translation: CANYDREDYGYTF.

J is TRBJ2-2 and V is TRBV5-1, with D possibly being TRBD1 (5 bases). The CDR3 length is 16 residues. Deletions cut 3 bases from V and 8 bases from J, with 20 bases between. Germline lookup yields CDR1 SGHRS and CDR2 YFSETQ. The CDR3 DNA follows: TGCGCCAGCAGCTCATTCCCCACAGGAACTCTAGGGGAGCTGTTTTTT. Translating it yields CASSSFPTGTLGELFF.

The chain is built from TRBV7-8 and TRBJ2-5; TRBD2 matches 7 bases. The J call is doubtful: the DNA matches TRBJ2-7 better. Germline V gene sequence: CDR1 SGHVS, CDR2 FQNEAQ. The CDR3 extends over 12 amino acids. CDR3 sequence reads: CASSIPSGEQYF. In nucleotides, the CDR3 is TGTGCCAGCAGCATCCCTAGCGGCGAGCAGTACTTC.

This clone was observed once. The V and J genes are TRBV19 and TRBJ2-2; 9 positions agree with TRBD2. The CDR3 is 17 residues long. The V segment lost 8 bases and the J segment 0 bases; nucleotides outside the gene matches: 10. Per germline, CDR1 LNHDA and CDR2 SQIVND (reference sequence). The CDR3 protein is CASEVSSGTTNTGELFF. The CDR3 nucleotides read TGTGCCAGTGAGGTATCTAGCGGGACAACGAACACCGGGGAGCTGTTTTTT.

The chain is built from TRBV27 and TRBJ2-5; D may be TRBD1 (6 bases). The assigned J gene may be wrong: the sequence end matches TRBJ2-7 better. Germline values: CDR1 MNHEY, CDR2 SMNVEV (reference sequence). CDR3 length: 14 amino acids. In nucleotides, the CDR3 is TGTGCCAGCAGTTTTAGAGGACAGATCTACGAGCAGTACTTC. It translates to CASSFRGQIYEQYF.

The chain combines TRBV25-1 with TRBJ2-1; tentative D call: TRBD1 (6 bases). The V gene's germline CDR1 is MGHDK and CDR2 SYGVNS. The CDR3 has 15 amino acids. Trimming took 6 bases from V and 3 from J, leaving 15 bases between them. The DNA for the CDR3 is TGTGCCAGCAGCCCTGTTGGGGGCGACTACAATGAGCAGTTCTTC. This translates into CASSPVGGDYNEQFF.

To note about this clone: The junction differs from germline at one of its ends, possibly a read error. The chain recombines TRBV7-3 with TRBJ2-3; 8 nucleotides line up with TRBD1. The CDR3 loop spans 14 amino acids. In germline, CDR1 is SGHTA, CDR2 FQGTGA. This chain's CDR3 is CASSFTGGTGTQYF. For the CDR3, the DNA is TGTGCCAGCAGCTTTACAGGGGGTACAGGTACGCAGTATTTT.

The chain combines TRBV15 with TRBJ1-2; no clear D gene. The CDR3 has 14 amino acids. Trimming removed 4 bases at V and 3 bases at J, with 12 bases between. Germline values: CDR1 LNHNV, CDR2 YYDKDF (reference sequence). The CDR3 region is CATSTGLMDYGYTF. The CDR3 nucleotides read TGTGCCACCAGCACCGGACTAATGGACTATGGCTACACCTTC.

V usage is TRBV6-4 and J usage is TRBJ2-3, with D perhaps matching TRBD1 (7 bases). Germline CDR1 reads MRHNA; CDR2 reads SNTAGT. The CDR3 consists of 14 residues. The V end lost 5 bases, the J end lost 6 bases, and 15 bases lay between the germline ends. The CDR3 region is CASSHQGEEDTQYF. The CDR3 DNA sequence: TGTGCCAGCAGTCACCAGGGGGAGGAGGATACGCAGTATTTT.

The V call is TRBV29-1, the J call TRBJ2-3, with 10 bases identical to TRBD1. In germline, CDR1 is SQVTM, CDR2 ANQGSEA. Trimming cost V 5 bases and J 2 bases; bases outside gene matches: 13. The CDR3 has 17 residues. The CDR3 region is CSVLPPPGQGITDTQYF. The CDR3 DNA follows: TGCAGCGTTTTACCCCCCCCGGGACAGGGGATCACAGATACGCAGTATTTT.

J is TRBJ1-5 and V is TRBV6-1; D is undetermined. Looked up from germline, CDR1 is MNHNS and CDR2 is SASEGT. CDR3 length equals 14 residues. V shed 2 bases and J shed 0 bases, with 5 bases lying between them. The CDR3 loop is CASSEIVSNQPQHF. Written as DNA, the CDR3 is TGTGCCAGCAGTGAAATAGTTAGCAATCAGCCCCAGCATTTT.